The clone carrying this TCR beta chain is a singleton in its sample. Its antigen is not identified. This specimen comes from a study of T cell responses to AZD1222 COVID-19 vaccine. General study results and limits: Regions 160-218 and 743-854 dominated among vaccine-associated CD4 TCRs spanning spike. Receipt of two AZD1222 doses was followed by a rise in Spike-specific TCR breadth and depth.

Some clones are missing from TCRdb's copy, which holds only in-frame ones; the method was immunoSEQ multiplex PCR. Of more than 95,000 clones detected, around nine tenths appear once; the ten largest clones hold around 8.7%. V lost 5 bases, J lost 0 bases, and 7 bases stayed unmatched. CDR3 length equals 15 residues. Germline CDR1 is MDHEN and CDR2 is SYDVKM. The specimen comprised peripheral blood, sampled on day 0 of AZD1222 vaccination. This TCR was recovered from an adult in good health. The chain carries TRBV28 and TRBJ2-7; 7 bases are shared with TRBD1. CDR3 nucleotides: TGTGCCAGCAGTGATTCGGACAGGCCCTCCTACGAGCAGTACTTC. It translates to CASSDSDRPSYEQYF.